This T cell receptor (beta chain) was recovered during a study of immune heterogeneity within non-small cell lung tumors (dated by TCRdb to 2016 to 2019). About the full investigation: By histology, the tumors included nine to eleven non-squamous carcinomas, 4 squamous cell carcinomas and 1 tumor not otherwise specified. Whole-exome sequencing, RNA-seq and TCR beta repertoire sequencing were combined for multiple spatially distinct regions from each NSCLC tumor so that intratumoral immune heterogeneity could be examined. Transcriptome data were available for just 40 to 50 loci from around 12 patients, whereas TCR repertoire analysis spanned 60 or so tumor loci from roughly 14 patients. Binding of neoantigens to the HLA alleles of each patient was predicted with netMHCpan-3.0 for mutant peptides of 8 to 11 amino acids.

The TCR beta CDR3 region was amplified with a multiplex PCR system whose first round of roughly 11 cycles used 32 V-gene forward primers and 13 J-gene reverse primers. The first PCR round used a QIAGEN Multiplex PCR Kit, and the primer sequences were filed in Chinese patent CN105087789A. Illumina universal primers were attached in a second round of PCR run with the Phusion High-Fidelity PCR Kit. The TCR libraries underwent paired-end sequencing with a read length of 151 bp on the Illumina HiSeq X Ten platform. The paper's processing steps were these. Reads without multiplex PCR primers were removed using Cutadapt, read pairs were merged using PEAR, and CDR3 regions were called using MiXCR with default settings. Shannon entropy measured repertoire diversity, and clonality was calculated as one minus the Shannon entropy divided by the ln of the count of productive unique sequences. A clonotype counted as a dominant or high-frequency T-cell clone when its frequency was 0.5% or higher. Through fastp at Q25 and MiXCR, TCRdb rebuilt clones from the public reads, retaining in-frame beta chains. Entries that share a CDR3 protein sequence are merged under the most common genes and DNA. The V and J calls reflect TCRdb's pipeline rather than the authors' work. The sample table lists about 2,800 distinct CDR3 sequences, roughly 14% of them with a count of one. Together, the top ten hold 22% of the sample.

This clonotype is labeled medium-sized (0.01 to 0.1%). Its antigen specificity is not known. A much larger clone lies one base from this, so it may be a read error. The TCR template was genomic DNA extracted from bulk tumor tissue, and 600 ng of gDNA was amplified for each sample. During surgery, multiple biopsies were taken from each primary tumor, with sampling sites spaced as far apart as possible within the tumor mass. The study cohort was described as untreated and was composed of newly diagnosed NSCLC cases undergoing curative surgery. The donors were fewer than 17 patients with newly diagnosed non-small cell lung cancer who were having surgery with curative intent. The resected tumor masses were reviewed by two independent pathologists. Sequencing was performed only on DNA and RNA samples of high quality. The paper as a whole reports these results and caveats: Within a given patient, the same dominant CDR3B clonotypes showed up repeatedly across loci, although different tumor locations also carried unique high-frequency clones. A statistically significant but moderate positive correlation (R around 0.3) was observed between local T-cell repertoire clonality and local tumor mutational burden. High-frequency TCR beta clonotypes were largely distinct between individual patients.

The CDR3 covers 13 residues, taking in both the cysteine and the phenylalanine. The only DNA kept is the CDR3, 39 bases in frame from the first base. CDR1 GTSNPN and CDR2 SVGIG are derived from the germline V gene (reference sequence). This sequence originates from a female donor with non-small cell lung cancer. Sequences were obtained from lung tumor tissue. The rearranged chain carries TRBV30 and TRBJ1-1; the D region possibly corresponds to TRBD1 (6 bases align). The CDR3 protein is CAWSRGVNTETFF. The nucleotides are TGTGCCTGGAGTAGGGGGGTGAACACTGAAACTTTCTTT.